The sequence of this TCR beta chain was determined in a study of post-analysis software for immune sequencing data. Study context: The disease courses spanned relapsing-remitting, secondary progressive and progressive-relapsing forms of multiple sclerosis.

Study-wide points: TRBV5-6, TRBV5-1 and TRBV20-1 belonged to a set of roughly 5 TRBV segments that were more frequent in patients than controls.

Tagging with unique molecular identifiers was a feature of the TCR beta cDNA libraries. Each CDR3 protein is one row after TCRdb ran MiXCR on the PCR reads. The profile covers 820,000 or so distinct CDR3 sequences, with roughly 50% appearing a single time and approximately 4.3% taken by the ten largest. This clonotype showed up just a few times. Its cognate antigen is unknown. The limits of the CDR3 on the DNA are not certain, so only TCRdb's listed CDR3 is given. The germline V gene encodes CDR1 SNHLY and CDR2 FYNNEI. The CDR3 contains 15 residues when both ends are counted. This TCR came from a girl between 10 and 17 years old with multiple sclerosis. The rearrangement uses TRBV2 and TRBJ2-7. The sequenced sample was blood. CDR3: CASSVFWRSSYEQYF.